The text below deals with one T cell receptor beta chain. TRAV- and TRBV-specific primers primed first-strand cDNA, covering alpha and beta chains. Using a constant-region primer together with a V-primer adapter, TCRs were subjected to 20 PCR cycles of amplification. TCRdb reprocessed the reads with MiXCR, giving one entry per CDR3 protein. The data hold nearly 95,000 distinct CDR3 sequences, with 9.4% observed a single time. Time point noted: before trial treatment. Germline CDR1 MNHEY, CDR2 SMNVEV (reference sequence). The germline V and J ends were trimmed by 0 bases and 4 bases, with 10 bases remaining between them. CDR3 size: 14 residues. This specimen belongs to a study of low-dose radiotherapy and immunotherapy resistance in tumors.

This receptor was obtained from a male donor with prostate cancer. The specimen comprised PBMCs, sampled before treatment. V usage is TRBV27 and J usage is TRBJ2-7; D is uncertain. CDR3 nucleotides: TGTGCCAGCAGTTTATCCCCAGGAATTTACGAGCAGTACTTC. Amino acid sequence: CASSLSPGIYEQYF.